The clone carrying this T cell receptor beta chain was observed a handful of times. Its antigen is as yet unknown. The data were taken from a study of identical twins. Whole-study findings and limits: In beta out-of-frame sequences, the excess sharing between twins was weaker. Cross-sectional statistical analysis was relied on for the conclusions, without the same donors being followed.

TCRdb itself ran the 5' RACE reads through MiXCR, one entry per CDR3 protein. Altogether around 570,000 distinct CDR3 sequences are present, nearly 10% being singletons, with the ten largest covering around 3%. Another study also made use of these data, one on yellow fever vaccine responses in identical twins.

This TCR was recovered from a woman aged 18-29 years in good health. The specimen was PBMCs.

The CDR3 sequence: CASSPDPPLGRDGTDTQYF. The CDR3 bases are TGCGCCAGCAGCCCCGACCCACCTCTCGGCAGGGACGGCACAGATACGCAGTATTTT. The chain has TRBV5-1 and TRBJ2-3; D could derive from TRBD1 or TRBD2 (5 bases each). Per germline, CDR1 SGHRS and CDR2 YFSETQ. V was shortened by 4 bases and J by 1 base, with 25 bases between the two germline ends. The CDR3 has 19 amino acids.